A selection of T cell receptor beta chains follows, all from one sample in a study of beta chain features in type 1 diabetes. Produced via immunoSEQ multiplex PCR; TCRdb's table is partial and in-frame only. The sample carries hundreds of thousands of clones, roughly 12% recorded once. Sequenced: naive CD4+ T cells from blood. These receptors originate from a man younger than 35 with type 1 diabetes. Each CDR3 is given with its conserved first and last residue. Fields, in order: CDR3 length, clone size, J gene, D gene, V gene, CDR3 protein, CDR3 DNA. A D gene is named only where the DNA matches it firmly. Not all rows give a size; the values are once, few, many and, for expanded clones, a class.

12	few	TRBJ2-3	-	TRBV30	CAWSGGDHTQYF	TGTGCCTGGAGTGGGGGGGACCATACGCAGTATTTT
18	few	TRBJ2-6	TRBD1	TRBV5-1	CASSMGQSSSSGANVLTF	TGCGCCAGCAGCATGGGACAGAGTTCAAGCTCTGGGGCCAACGTCCTGACTTTC
11	few	TRBJ1-1	-	TRBV10-3	CASKGNTEAFF	TGTGCCAGCAAAGGGAACACTGAAGCTTTCTTT
15	-	TRBJ2-7	-	TRBV13	CASSFPRTKGYEQYF	TGTGCCAGCAGCTTCCCGAGGACCAAGGGGTACGAGCAGTACTTC
13	-	TRBJ1-5	-	TRBV30	CAWSSQNGGPQHF	TGTGCCTGGAGTTCCCAAAACGGGGGTCCCCAGCATTTT
14	few	TRBJ2-7	TRBD1	TRBV13	CASSLGQGIGEQYF	TGTGCCAGCAGCTTAGGACAGGGGATCGGCGAGCAGTACTTC
13	-	TRBJ2-7	-	TRBV7-6	CASSVHTGTEQYF	TGTGCCAGCAGCGTACACACAGGGACGGAGCAGTACTTC
13	few	TRBJ2-5	TRBD2	TRBV6-1	CASGTSGQETQYF	TGTGCCAGTGGGACTAGCGGACAAGAGACCCAGTACTTC
12	few	TRBJ1-1	-	TRBV5-6	CASSRDTPEAFF	TGTGCCAGCAGCCGGGACACACCTGAAGCTTTCTTT
11	-	TRBJ2-3	-	TRBV7-9	CASSAVDTQYF	TGTGCCAGCAGCGCCGTGGATACGCAGTATTTT
14	-	TRBJ1-6	TRBD1	TRBV7-9	CASSFTGVNSPLHF	TGTGCCAGCAGCTTTACAGGGGTGAATTCACCCCTCCACTTT
16	-	TRBJ1-1	-	TRBV30	CAWSVASNALDTEAFF	TGTGCCTGGAGTGTCGCATCTAACGCACTGGACACTGAAGCTTTCTTT
14	few	TRBJ1-2	TRBD1	TRBV7-3	CASSPQPTGDGYTF	TGTGCCAGCAGCCCCCAACCTACAGGGGACGGCTACACCTTC
15	-	TRBJ2-5	TRBD2	TRBV10-3	CAISESLAVQETQYF	TGTGCCATCAGTGAGTCACTAGCGGTCCAAGAGACCCAGTACTTC
13	few	TRBJ1-1	-	TRBV6-1	CASIRDNNRGAFF	TGTGCCAGCATCAGGGACAATAATCGGGGAGCTTTCTTT
16	few	TRBJ2-6	-	TRBV5-4	CASTMTQTPGANVLTF	TGTGCCAGCACCATGACCCAGACCCCCGGGGCCAACGTCCTGACTTTC
14	-	TRBJ2-7	-	TRBV7-9	CASTRPQSPYEQYF	TGTGCCAGCACCCGACCCCAATCCCCCTACGAGCAGTACTTC
13	-	TRBJ2-1	TRBD2	TRBV6-5	CASTRGGSSEQFF	TGTGCCAGCACTCGGGGGGGGTCTAGTGAGCAGTTCTTC
15	-	TRBJ2-5	TRBD2	TRBV5-4	CASSWGLAGQETQYF	TGTGCCAGCAGCTGGGGACTAGCGGGCCAAGAGACCCAGTACTTC
10	few	TRBJ1-1	-	TRBV20-1	CRAWAAEAFF	TGCAGGGCCTGGGCCGCTGAAGCTTTCTTT
14	-	TRBJ1-1	-	TRBV2	CASSASASNTEAFF	TGTGCCAGCAGTGCCAGTGCCTCGAACACTGAAGCTTTCTTT
13	few	TRBJ1-1	-	TRBV14	CASSYRDGREAFF	TGTGCCAGCAGCTACCGGGACGGCCGTGAAGCTTTCTTT
15	-	TRBJ2-7	-	TRBV18	CASSTGQIQFYEQYF	TGTGCCAGCTCAACCGGACAGATACAATTCTACGAGCAGTACTTC
13	few	TRBJ2-5	-	TRBV6-5	CASSYGLAETQYF	TGTGCCAGCAGTTACGGTTTGGCGGAGACCCAGTACTTC
13	-	TRBJ1-6	-	TRBV29-1	CSVATERGSPLHF	TGCAGCGTGGCGACAGAGAGGGGTTCACCCCTCCACTTT
15	few	TRBJ2-4	TRBD1	TRBV6-1	CAVEDRVGAKNIQYF	TGTGCCGTAGAAGACAGGGTAGGAGCCAAAAACATTCAGTACTTC
14	few	TRBJ1-1	TRBD1	TRBV9	CASSATIRQGPAFF	TGTGCCAGCAGCGCTACAATAAGACAGGGCCCAGCTTTCTTT
14	-	TRBJ1-5	-	TRBV9	CASSPGPDNQPQHF	TGTGCCAGCAGCCCCGGACCCGACAATCAGCCCCAGCATTTT
14	-	TRBJ1-2	-	TRBV4-1	CASSQEGANYGYTF	TGCGCCAGCAGCCAAGAAGGAGCCAACTATGGCTACACCTTC
12	-	TRBJ2-2	-	TRBV7-2	CAGPRGTGELFF	TGTGCCGGTCCTCGGGGGACCGGGGAGCTGTTTTTT
14	few	TRBJ1-1	-	TRBV25-1	CASSGPGATLEAFF	TGTGCCAGCAGTGGTCCCGGGGCAACCCTTGAAGCTTTCTTT
14	few	TRBJ1-6	-	TRBV7-9	CAGTSSLRDSPLHF	TGTGCCGGGACATCGAGTCTTAGGGACTCACCCCTCCACTTT
14	few	TRBJ2-5	-	TRBV6-5	CASSYAGQGETQYF	TGTGCCAGCAGTTACGCGGGACAAGGGGAGACCCAGTACTTC
15	-	TRBJ2-5	-	TRBV7-6	CASSSLRTVAETQYF	TGTGCCAGCAGCTCCCTAAGGACAGTAGCGGAGACCCAGTACTTC
14	few	TRBJ1-1	-	TRBV30	CAWSVGVAQTEAFF	TGTGCCTGGAGTGTAGGGGTGGCGCAAACTGAAGCTTTCTTT
16	-	TRBJ2-5	-	TRBV4-1	CASSQLFSGDQETQYF	TGCGCCAGCAGCCAACTGTTTAGCGGAGACCAAGAGACCCAGTACTTC
12	-	TRBJ1-5	-	TRBV25-1	CASRGLNQPQHF	TGTGCCAGCAGGGGCCTCAATCAGCCCCAGCATTTT
16	few	TRBJ2-5	TRBD2	TRBV5-1	CASSLAQLAGRETQYF	TGCGCCAGCAGCTTGGCCCAACTAGCGGGGAGGGAGACCCAGTACTTC
15	-	TRBJ1-5	-	TRBV19	CASSIDTGGYQPQHF	TGTGCCAGTAGTATAGATACGGGGGGATATCAGCCCCAGCATTTT
14	-	TRBJ1-1	-	TRBV14	CASSPETVNTEAFF	TGTGCCAGCAGCCCGGAGACAGTAAACACTGAAGCTTTCTTT
15	few	TRBJ2-1	-	TRBV13	CASSQKNVAYNEQFF	TGTGCCAGCAGCCAAAAAAATGTCGCCTACAATGAGCAGTTCTTC
15	-	TRBJ2-3	-	TRBV7-2	CASSLVGLVVDTQYF	TGTGCCAGCAGCTTAGTAGGTCTAGTTGTGGATACGCAGTATTTT
11	-	TRBJ2-3	TRBD1	TRBV12-5	CASGYDRAQYF	TGTGCTAGTGGCTACGACAGGGCGCAGTATTTT